These 13 T cell receptor beta chains share one sample of origin, sequenced in a study of memory CD8 T cells in hepatitis C reinfection. Time point reported: pre-reinfection, 55 to 20 weeks before reinfection detection. The sorted cells went straight to TCR sequencing with no prior in vitro expansion. The assay was immunoSEQ multiplex PCR, and TCRdb's table has in-frame clones only and misses some. The profile covers approximately 52,000 clones, with just under 90% appearing a single time and 1% taken by the ten largest. Sequenced: naive CD8+ T cells sorted from blood. These receptors were obtained from a young man with hepatitis C virus infection.

The chain has TRBV7-2 and TRBJ2-3; TRBD2 aligns across 7 bases. CDR3 size: 16 residues. Germline assignment: CDR1 SGHTA and CDR2 FQGNSA. The J segment lost 1 base and the V segment lost 4 bases, leaving 8 bases of the junction unmatched. CDR3 DNA sequence: TGTGCCAGCAGCTCCCAAGCGGGATGGGGCACAGATACGCAGTATTTT. Amino acid sequence: CASSSQAGWGTDTQYF. Together with reference TRBV7-2 and TRBJ2-3, the CDR3 gives the full variable domain: GAGVSQSPSNKVTEKGKDVELRCDPISGHTALYWYRQSLGQGLEFLIYFQGNSAPDKSGLPSDRFSAERTGGSVSTLTIQRTQQEDSAVYLCASSSQAGWGTDTQYFGPGTRLTVL.

This clone was detected only once. This chain links TRBV7-8 with TRBJ2-7, with TRBD2 as a possible D gene (6 bases). The CDR3 loop spans 15 amino acids. Germline CDR1 and CDR2: SGHVS and FQNEAQ. Deletions cut 5 bases from V and 4 bases from J, with 18 bases between. The CDR3 sequence is CASSPLGGGGYEQYF. CDR3 DNA sequence: TGTGCCAGCAGCCCCTTGGGGGGAGGAGGGTACGAGCAGTACTTC. Full variable domain (missing parts from reference TRBV7-8 and TRBJ2-7): GAGVSQSPRYKVAKRGQDVALRCDPISGHVSLFWYQQALGQGPEFLTYFQNEAQLDKSGLPSDRFFAERPEGSVSTLKIQRTQQEDSAVYLCASSPLGGGGYEQYFGPGTRLTVT.

J is TRBJ2-1 and V is TRBV28; possible D gene TRBD1, 6 bases. The CDR3 extends over 14 amino acids. CDR1 MDHEN and CDR2 SYDVKM come from the germline V gene. With 6 bases removed from V and 0 bases from J, the gap between germline ends came to 9 bases. CDR3 amino acids: CASSDRSSYNEQFF. The CDR3 coding sequence is TGTGCCAGCAGCGACAGGAGCTCCTACAATGAGCAGTTCTTC.

Only one count was recorded for this clone. V is TRBV2 and J is TRBJ1-2, with 7 bases lining up with TRBD1. This CDR3 comprises 14 residues. V lost 0 bases and J lost 10; bases outside the gene matches: 8. CDR1 is SNHLY and CDR2 is FYNNEI in the germline V gene. The CDR3 protein is CASSEAPGTEPYTF. The CDR3 bases are TGTGCCAGCAGTGAAGCGCCGGGGACAGAGCCCTACACCTTC.

The V call is TRBV9, the J call TRBJ1-6, with a tentative D call TRBD1 (5 bases). V lost 0 bases and J 1 base, leaving 11 bases between the germline ends. CDR3 size: 17 residues. Per germline, CDR1 SGDLS and CDR2 YYNGEE. CDR3 sequence: CASSVEAGPSYNSPLHF. CDR3 bases: TGTGCCAGCAGCGTAGAGGCAGGGCCATCCTATAATTCACCCCTCCACTTT.

V and J are TRBV27 and TRBJ2-7; D remains unclear. Per the germline V gene, CDR1 is MNHEY and CDR2 is SMNVEV (reference sequence). V was cut by 4 bases and J by 5 bases, with 9 bases left in between. This CDR3 contains 12 residues. The CDR3 sequence: CASSYQVDEQYF. The CDR3 nucleotides are TGTGCCAGCAGTTACCAGGTAGACGAGCAGTACTTC.

The CDR3 nucleotides read TGTGCCAGCAGCCCGACAGGGTCCTACGAGCAGTACTTC. This encodes CASSPTGSYEQYF. The genes are TRBV5-6 and TRBJ2-5; 7 positions match TRBD1. The end of the DNA fits TRBJ2-7 better, so the J call may be wrong. From germline, CDR1 is SGHDT and CDR2 YYEEEE. The CDR3 runs to 13 residues.

The chain recombines TRBV4-3 with TRBJ2-7; TRBD1 aligns across 10 bases. V lost 9 bases to trimming and J lost 3 bases; unmatched junction nucleotides: 11. The CDR3 loop spans 15 amino acids. The germline CDR1 and CDR2 sequences are LGHNA and YSLEER. The CDR3 spells CARITPGQGYYEQYV. The CDR3 DNA reads TGCGCCAGAATTACACCGGGACAGGGGTACTACGAGCAGTACGTC.

The CDR3 region is CASSLLGGGSGPLHF. The CDR3 DNA is TGTGCCAGCAGCCTACTAGGGGGGGGAAGCGGACCCCTCCACTTT. This chain joins TRBV6-6 and TRBJ1-6, with D perhaps TRBD1 (6 bases). The CDR3 runs to 15 residues. Germline V gene lookup returns CDR1 MNHNY and CDR2 SVGAGI (reference sequence). Trimming took 6 bases from V and 12 from J, leaving 21 bases between them.

The rearrangement links TRBV21-1 to TRBJ2-2; TRBD2, as called in the table, went unchecked against the DNA. TRBV21-1 is a recognized pseudogene. The CDR3 length is 18 residues. CDR3 protein: CASSKRSRLVLNTGELFF. The CDR3 region has the DNA TGTGCCAGCAGCAAAAGGTCTAGACTAGTATTAAACACCGGGGAGCTGTTTTTT.

CDR3 sequence (DNA): TGTGCCAGCAGTTCCAGGGGCGGATCCACCGGGGAGCTGTTTTTT. Its protein is CASSSRGGSTGELFF. The chain couples TRBV27 to TRBJ2-2; maybe TRBD1 (6 bases). This CDR3 contains 15 residues. Germline V gene lookup returns CDR1 MNHEY and CDR2 SMNVEV (reference sequence). Trimming cost V 4 bases and J 4 bases, with 13 bases left between them.

The V and J genes are TRBV6-5 and TRBJ2-5; D is perhaps TRBD1 (6 bases). Germline V gene lookup returns CDR1 MNHEY and CDR2 SVGAGI. Trimming pared 7 bases from V and 7 bases from J, leaving 19 bases between. This CDR3 is 14 amino acids long. CDR3 loop: CASTQLLETGTQYF. The CDR3 region has the DNA TGTGCCAGCACCCAATTACTAGAGACAGGGACCCAGTACTTC.

This rearrangement joins TRBV7-9 to TRBJ2-1; 7 positions agree with TRBD1. The CDR3 runs to 14 residues. Unmatched junction bases numbered 7, after V lost 4 bases and J lost 7 bases. Germline V lookup: CDR1 SEHNR, CDR2 FQNEAQ (reference sequence). The CDR3, as DNA: TGTGCCAGCAGCTCCTCCCGACAGGGTAATGAGCAGTTCTTC. The encoded protein is CASSSSRQGNEQFF.